Listed here is a single T cell receptor beta chain. Germline CDR1 reads MNHEY; CDR2 reads SVGAGI. With V trimmed by 6 bases and J by 4 bases, 9 bases remained unmatched. This CDR3 region has 15 residues. This specimen belongs to a study of shared clonotypes between healthy human individuals. Study-level background: Each donor's CD8 memory used one plate, CD8 naive two, each CD4 subset three.

The method was immunoSEQ multiplex PCR; TCRdb's version includes in-frame clones alone and lacks a portion of them. Of roughly 2,000,000 clones listed, around 96% are singletons. Naive CD8 cells lacked CD45RO and underwent positive selection for CCR7, leaving out terminally differentiated effector memory CD45RA+ cells. V is TRBV6-5 and J is TRBJ2-5, with 9 nucleotides matching TRBD1. The clonotype was recovered from a young man in good health. The sample comprised naive CD8+ T cells sorted from blood. CDR3 coding DNA: TGTGCCAGCAGCCCCGGGACAGGGTGGGGAGAGACCCAGTACTTC. This translates into CASSPGTGWGETQYF.